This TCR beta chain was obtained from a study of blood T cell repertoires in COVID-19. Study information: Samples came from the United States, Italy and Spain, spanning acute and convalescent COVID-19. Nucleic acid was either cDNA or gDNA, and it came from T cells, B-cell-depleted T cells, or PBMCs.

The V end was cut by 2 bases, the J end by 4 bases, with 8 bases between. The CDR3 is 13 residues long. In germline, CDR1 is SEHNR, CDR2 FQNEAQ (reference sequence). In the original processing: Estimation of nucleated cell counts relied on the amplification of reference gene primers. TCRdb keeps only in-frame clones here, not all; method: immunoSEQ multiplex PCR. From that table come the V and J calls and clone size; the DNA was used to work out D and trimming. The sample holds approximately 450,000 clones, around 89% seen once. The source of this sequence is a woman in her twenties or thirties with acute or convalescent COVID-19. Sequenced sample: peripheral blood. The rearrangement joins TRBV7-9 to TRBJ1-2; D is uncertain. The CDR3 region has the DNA TGTGCCAGCAGCTTACAGGTCTCCTATGGCTACACCTTC. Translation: CASSLQVSYGYTF.